These T cell receptor beta chains were read from a single sample in a study of T cell responses to AZD1222 COVID-19 vaccine. Sequencing was performed with immunoSEQ multiplex PCR; in TCRdb, only in-frame clones are kept and a portion is missing. The sample contains about 110,000 clones, approximately 88% of which appear only once. The starting material was peripheral blood, obtained 28 days after the second AZD1222 dose. Source of these receptors: an adult who received the AZD1222 COVID-19 vaccine. Both conserved end residues are part of each CDR3. Fields, in order: V gene, clone size, J gene, D gene, CDR3 protein, CDR3 DNA. D genes are given only for firm matches. Where a row states a size, it is once, few, many or the class of an expanded clone; other rows omit it.

TRBV6-5,NA,TRBJ2-2,NA,CASIRPWNTGELFF,TGTGCCAGCATCAGGCCATGGAACACCGGGGAGCTGTTTTTT
TRBV15,NA,TRBJ2-1,NA,CATSREGLDGQFF,TGTGCCACCAGCAGAGAGGGGCTCGATGGGCAGTTCTTC
TRBV5-6,NA,TRBJ1-2,NA,CASSLPVGYGYTF,TGTGCCAGCAGCTTACCAGTAGGCTATGGCTACACCTTC
TRBV19,few,TRBJ2-2,NA,CASSIYPDSGELFF,TGTGCCAGTAGTATCTACCCTGACAGCGGGGAGCTGTTTTTT
TRBV10-3,NA,TRBJ1-6,TRBD1,CAISESGGNYSPLHF,TGTGCCATCAGTGAGTCAGGGGGCAATTATTCACCCCTCCACTTT
TRBV7-2,NA,TRBJ2-7,NA,CASSSMSGSYEQYF,TGTGCCAGCAGCTCGATGAGCGGATCCTACGAGCAGTACTTC
TRBV6-2/TRBV6-3,NA,TRBJ2-2,TRBD1,CASTYPGDRGNTGELFF,TGTGCCAGCACTTACCCAGGGGACAGGGGGAACACCGGGGAGCTGTTTTTT
TRBV18,NA,TRBJ1-1,NA,CASSPREVRSNTEAFF,TGTGCCAGCTCACCAAGAGAGGTCAGATCGAACACTGAAGCTTTCTTT
TRBV6-5,NA,TRBJ1-2,NA,CASTGQRVGYTF,TGTGCCAGCACGGGGCAGAGGGTAGGATACACCTTC
TRBV27,NA,TRBJ1-5,NA,CASSLRRIGSNQPQHF,TGTGCCAGCAGTTTAAGGAGGATAGGGAGCAATCAGCCCCAGCATTTT
TRBV7-6,NA,TRBJ1-3,NA,CASSSNTLGDSSIYF,TGTGCCAGCAGCTCCAACACCCTAGGGGATAGTTCCATATATTTT
TRBV7-2,NA,TRBJ2-1,NA,CASSLVSGLIDNEQFF,TGTGCCAGCAGCTTAGTCAGCGGTCTAATCGACAATGAGCAGTTCTTC
TRBV2,NA,TRBJ2-2,TRBD2,CASSERTSDTGELFF,TGTGCCAGCAGTGAAAGGACTAGCGACACCGGGGAGCTGTTTTTT
TRBV21-1,NA,TRBJ1-1,NA,CASSNGTVLNTEAFF,TGTGCCAGCAGCAATGGGACAGTCTTGAACACTGAAGCTTTCTTT
TRBV4-1,NA,TRBJ2-3,NA,CASSRTITDTQYF,TGCGCCAGCAGCCGAACAATAACAGATACGCAGTATTTT
TRBV6-4,NA,TRBJ2-3,TRBD1,CASSDNRGSTDTQYF,TGTGCCAGCAGTGACAACAGGGGCAGCACAGATACGCAGTATTTT
TRBV6-2/TRBV6-3,once,TRBJ1-3,NA,CASSTPGNTIYF,TGTGCCAGCAGTACTCCCGGAAACACCATATATTTT
TRBV28,NA,TRBJ2-7,NA,CASTQWKEQYF,TGTGCCAGCACACAATGGAAGGAGCAGTACTTC
TRBV19,NA,TRBJ1-4,NA,CASSIEAGVGEKLFF,TGTGCCAGTAGTATAGAGGCAGGGGTCGGTGAAAAACTGTTTTTT
TRBV18,NA,TRBJ2-7,NA,CASSGASLYEQYF,TGTGCCAGCTCAGGTGCCAGCCTCTACGAGCAGTACTTC
TRBV7-9,NA,TRBJ2-2,TRBD2,CASSARTSGAGTGELFF,TGTGCCAGCAGCGCACGGACTAGCGGGGCCGGCACCGGGGAGCTGTTTTTT
TRBV5-6,NA,TRBJ1-2,NA,CASSPGSPNYGYTF,TGTGCCAGCAGCCCGGGAAGTCCCAACTATGGCTACACCTTC
TRBV10-3,NA,TRBJ2-5,TRBD1,CAISEYGTVQETQYF,TGTGCCATCAGTGAGTACGGGACAGTTCAAGAGACCCAGTACTTC
TRBV6-5,NA,TRBJ1-2,NA,CASGTGYYGYTF,TGTGCCAGTGGGACGGGCTACTATGGCTACACCTTC
TRBV10-3,few,TRBJ1-5,TRBD1,CAISESVDREGNQPQHF,TGTGCCATCAGTGAGTCGGTTGACAGGGAAGGCAATCAGCCCCAGCATTTT
TRBV4-1,NA,TRBJ1-1,NA,CASSQGGNNWAGSTEAFF,TGCGCCAGCAGCCAAGGAGGAAATAATTGGGCAGGGAGCACTGAAGCTTTCTTT